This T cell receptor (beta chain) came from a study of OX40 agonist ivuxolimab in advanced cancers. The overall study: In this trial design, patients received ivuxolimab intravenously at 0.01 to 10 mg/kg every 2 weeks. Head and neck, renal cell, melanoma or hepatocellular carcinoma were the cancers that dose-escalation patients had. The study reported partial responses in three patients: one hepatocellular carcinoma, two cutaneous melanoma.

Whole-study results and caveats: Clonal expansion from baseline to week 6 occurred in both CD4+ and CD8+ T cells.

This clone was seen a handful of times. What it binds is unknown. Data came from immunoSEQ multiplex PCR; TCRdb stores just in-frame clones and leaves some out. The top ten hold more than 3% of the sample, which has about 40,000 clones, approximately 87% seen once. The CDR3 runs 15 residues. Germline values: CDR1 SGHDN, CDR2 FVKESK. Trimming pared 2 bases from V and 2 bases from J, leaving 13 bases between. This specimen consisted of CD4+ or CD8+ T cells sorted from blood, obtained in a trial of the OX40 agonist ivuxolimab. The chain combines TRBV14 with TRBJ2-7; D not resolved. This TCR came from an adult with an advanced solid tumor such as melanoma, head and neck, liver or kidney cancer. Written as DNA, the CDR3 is TGTGCCAGCAGCCAATTGGTAGGGCCCACCTACGAGCAGTACTTC. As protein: CASSQLVGPTYEQYF.